These 5 T cell receptor beta chains came from one sample sequenced in a study of T cells in Graves' hyperthyroidism and ophthalmopathy. Amplified TCR beta CDR3 regions came from RNA transcripts. HTBI primers were used for first-round RT-PCR of the TCR CDR3. One entry per CDR3 protein results from TCRdb running MiXCR on the multiplex PCR reads. The data hold some 270,000 distinct CDR3 sequences, with around 24% observed a single time. Sequenced sample: blood. These receptors all come from a woman between 35 and 50 years old with Graves' ophthalmopathy.

The table lists this clonotype with many counts. The chain joins TRBV6-5 to TRBJ2-5, with TRBD1 identical over 12 bases. The CDR3 is made up of 16 amino acids. V trimming: 7 bases; J trimming: 5 bases; junction bases outside the gene matches: 11. Germline V CDR1 and CDR2: MNHEY, SVGAGI. DNA for the CDR3: TGTGCCAGCACCAGCGGGGACAGGGGGCGCTGGGAGACCCAGTACTTC. This sequence encodes CASTSGDRGRWETQYF.

This clonotype occurred many times. This chain uses TRBV7-8 with TRBJ2-7; maybe TRBD1 (7 bases). The V end was cut by 7 bases, the J end by 0 bases, with 19 bases between. The germline gives CDR1 SGHVS, CDR2 FQNEAQ. The CDR3 totals 16 residues. The CDR3 sequence: CASISGGTESSYEQYF. As DNA, the CDR3 is TGTGCCAGCATAAGTGGGGGGACAGAAAGCTCCTACGAGCAGTACTTC. The complete variable domain, with remaining parts taken from reference TRBV7-8 and TRBJ2-7, reads GAGVSQSPRYKVAKRGQDVALRCDPISGHVSLFWYQQALGQGPEFLTYFQNEAQLDKSGLPSDRFFAERPEGSVSTLKIQRTQQEDSAVYLCASISGGTESSYEQYFGPGTRLTVT.

This clonotype was observed at least ten times. The chain links TRBV28 to TRBJ2-7; D might be TRBD1 (5 bases). Looked up from germline, CDR1 is MDHEN and CDR2 is SYDVKM. This CDR3 is 13 amino acids long. Between the trimmed V and J ends, which lost 6 bases and 5 bases, there was a span of 14 bases. CDR3 nucleotide sequence: TGTGCCAGCAGGTCTCAGGGTCGAGACGAGCAGTACTTC. Translating it yields CASRSQGRDEQYF.

Many counts were recorded for this clonotype. V usage is TRBV6-4 and J usage is TRBJ2-2; 8 nucleotides match TRBD1. Trimming at V came to 6 bases and at J to 4 bases, leaving 7 bases not matched to a gene. The CDR3 has 15 amino acids. Germline lookup yields CDR1 MRHNA and CDR2 SNTAGT. The CDR3 region is CASRAGTGLTGELFF. Here the CDR3 DNA reads TGTGCCAGCAGGGCCGGGACAGGCCTCACCGGGGAGCTGTTTTTT.

This clonotype showed up many times. The DNA for the CDR3 is TGTGCCAGCGGGGGAGGAGCGGGACTAGCGGGAATCTACGAGCAGTACTTC. This translates into CASGGGAGLAGIYEQYF. The chain uses TRBV28 and TRBJ2-7, with 13 bases fitting TRBD2. The length of the CDR3 is 17 residues. Per the germline V gene, CDR1 is MDHEN and CDR2 is SYDVKM. Losses at the gene ends were 8 bases for V and 3 bases for J; bases not matched to a gene: 13.